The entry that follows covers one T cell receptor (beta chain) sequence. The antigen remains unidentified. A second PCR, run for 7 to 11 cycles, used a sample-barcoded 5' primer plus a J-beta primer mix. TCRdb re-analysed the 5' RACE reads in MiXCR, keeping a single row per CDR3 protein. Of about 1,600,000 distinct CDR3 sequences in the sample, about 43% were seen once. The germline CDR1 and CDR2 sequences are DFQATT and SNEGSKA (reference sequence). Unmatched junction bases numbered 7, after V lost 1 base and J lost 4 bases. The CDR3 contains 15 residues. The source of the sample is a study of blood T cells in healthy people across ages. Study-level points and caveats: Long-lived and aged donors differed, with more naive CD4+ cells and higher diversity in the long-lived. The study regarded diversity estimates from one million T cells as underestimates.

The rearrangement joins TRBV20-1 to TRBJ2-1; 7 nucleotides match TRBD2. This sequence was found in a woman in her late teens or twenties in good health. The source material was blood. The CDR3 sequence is CSARGASGSYNEQFF. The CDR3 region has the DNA TGCAGTGCTAGAGGAGCTAGCGGTTCATACAATGAGCAGTTCTTC.